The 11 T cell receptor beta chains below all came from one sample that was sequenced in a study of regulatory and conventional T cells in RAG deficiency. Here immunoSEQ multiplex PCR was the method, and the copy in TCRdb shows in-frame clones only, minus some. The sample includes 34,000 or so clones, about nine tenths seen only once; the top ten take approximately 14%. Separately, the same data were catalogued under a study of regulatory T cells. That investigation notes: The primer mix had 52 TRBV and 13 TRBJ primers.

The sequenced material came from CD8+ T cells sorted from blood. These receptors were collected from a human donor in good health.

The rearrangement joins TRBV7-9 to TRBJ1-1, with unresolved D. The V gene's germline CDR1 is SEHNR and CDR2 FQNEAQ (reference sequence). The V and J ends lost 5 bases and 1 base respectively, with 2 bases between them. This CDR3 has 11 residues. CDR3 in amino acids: CASSKNTEAFF. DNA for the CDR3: TGTGCCAGCAGCAAGAACACTGAAGCTTTCTTT.

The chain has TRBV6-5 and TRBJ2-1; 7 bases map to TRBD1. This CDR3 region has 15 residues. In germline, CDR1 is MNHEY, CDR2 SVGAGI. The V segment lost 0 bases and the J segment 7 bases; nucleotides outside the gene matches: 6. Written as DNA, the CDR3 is TGTGCCAGCAGTTACTCGAAGGACAGGTTGAATGAGCAGTTCTTC. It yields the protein CASSYSKDRLNEQFF.

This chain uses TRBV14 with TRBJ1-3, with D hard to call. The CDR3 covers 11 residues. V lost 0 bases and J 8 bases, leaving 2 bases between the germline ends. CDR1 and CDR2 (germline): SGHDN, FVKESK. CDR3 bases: TGTGCCAGCAGCCAAGAGGACACCATATATTTT. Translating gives CASSQEDTIYF.

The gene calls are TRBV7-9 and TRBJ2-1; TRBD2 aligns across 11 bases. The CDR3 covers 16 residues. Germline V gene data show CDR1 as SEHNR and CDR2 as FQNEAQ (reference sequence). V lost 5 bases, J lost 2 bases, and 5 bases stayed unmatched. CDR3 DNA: TGTGCCAGCAGCGGGACTAGCGGAGAACCCTACAATGAGCAGTTCTTC. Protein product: CASSGTSGEPYNEQFF.

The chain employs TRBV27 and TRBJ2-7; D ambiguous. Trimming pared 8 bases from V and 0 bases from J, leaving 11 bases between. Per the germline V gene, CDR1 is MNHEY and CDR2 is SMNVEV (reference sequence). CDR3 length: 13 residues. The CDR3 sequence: CASAGSSSYEQYF. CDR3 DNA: TGTGCCAGCGCAGGTTCGAGCTCCTACGAGCAGTACTTC.

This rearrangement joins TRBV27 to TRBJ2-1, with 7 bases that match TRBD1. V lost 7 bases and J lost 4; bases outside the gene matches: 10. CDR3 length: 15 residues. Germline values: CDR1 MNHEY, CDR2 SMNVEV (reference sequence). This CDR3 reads CASTIRQGRYNEQFF. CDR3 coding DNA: TGTGCCAGCACCATACGACAGGGCAGGTACAATGAGCAGTTCTTC.

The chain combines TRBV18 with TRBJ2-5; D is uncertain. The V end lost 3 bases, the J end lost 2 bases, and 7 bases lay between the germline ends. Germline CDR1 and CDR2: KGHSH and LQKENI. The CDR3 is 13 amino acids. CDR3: CASSPQLQETQYF. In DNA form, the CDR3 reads TGTGCCAGCTCACCGCAACTGCAAGAGACCCAGTACTTC.

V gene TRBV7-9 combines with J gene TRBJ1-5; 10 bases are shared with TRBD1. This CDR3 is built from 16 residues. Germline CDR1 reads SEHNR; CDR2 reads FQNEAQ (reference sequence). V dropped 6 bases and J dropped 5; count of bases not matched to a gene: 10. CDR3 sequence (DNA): TGTGCCAGCAGTTCTTCCGGGACAGGGGTGGATCAGCCCCAGCATTTT. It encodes CASSSSGTGVDQPQHF.

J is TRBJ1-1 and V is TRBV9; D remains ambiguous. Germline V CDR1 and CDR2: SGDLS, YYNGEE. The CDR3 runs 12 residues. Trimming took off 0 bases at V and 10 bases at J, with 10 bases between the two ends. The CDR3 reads CASSVVTSGAFF. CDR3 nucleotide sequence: TGTGCCAGCAGCGTAGTTACCTCTGGAGCTTTCTTT.

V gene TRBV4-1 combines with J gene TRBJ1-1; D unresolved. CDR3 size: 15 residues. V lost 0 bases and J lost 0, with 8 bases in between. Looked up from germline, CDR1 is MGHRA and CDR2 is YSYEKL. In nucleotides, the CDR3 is TGCGCCAGCAGCCAAGACGAAAACATGAACACTGAAGCTTTCTTT. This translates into CASSQDENMNTEAFF.

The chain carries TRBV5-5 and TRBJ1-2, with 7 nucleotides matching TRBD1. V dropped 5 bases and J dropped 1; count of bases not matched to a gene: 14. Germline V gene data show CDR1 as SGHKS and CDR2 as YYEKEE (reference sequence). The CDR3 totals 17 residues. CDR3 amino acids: CASSYKPRDSLNYGYTF. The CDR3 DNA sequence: TGTGCCAGCAGTTATAAACCCCGGGACAGCCTTAACTATGGCTACACCTTC.